This TCR beta chain was captured in a study of T cells in Graves' hyperthyroidism and ophthalmopathy. This clonotype was picked up a small number of times. This CDR3 spans 13 amino acids. CDR1 is MNHEY, CDR2 SVGEGT, per germline. The V and J ends lost 7 bases and 6 bases respectively, with 15 bases between them. There were TCR beta CDR3 regions amplified from RNA transcripts. RT-PCR in the first round (using the HTBI primer set) targeted the TCR CDR3. One entry per CDR3 protein results from TCRdb running MiXCR on the multiplex PCR reads. This sample has about 360,000 distinct CDR3 sequences, with roughly 19% found just once.

Specimen: blood. The J gene is TRBJ1-1, the V gene TRBV6-2 or TRBV6-3, with D perhaps TRBD1 (6 bases). This receptor was identified in a woman under 30 with Graves' hyperthyroidism. DNA of the CDR3: TGTGCCAGCATAGAGGGGGGAAGGGCTGAAGCTTTCTTT. Translation gives CASIEGGRAEAFF.